These 3 T cell receptor beta chains came from one sample sequenced in a study of OX40 agonist ivuxolimab in advanced cancers. TCRdb keeps only in-frame clones here, not all; method: immunoSEQ multiplex PCR. The repertoire has over 95,000 clones, roughly nine tenths of them found once; the top ten carry around 0.3%. Sequenced material: CD4+ or CD8+ T cells sorted from blood, taken in a trial of the OX40 agonist ivuxolimab. These receptors all come from an adult with an advanced solid tumor such as melanoma, head and neck, liver or kidney cancer.

The gene calls are TRBV19 and TRBJ2-7; the D is unclear. Germline assignment: CDR1 LNHDA and CDR2 SQIVND (reference sequence). Trimming pared 8 bases from V and 3 bases from J, leaving 8 bases between. The CDR3 spans 11 residues. The CDR3: CASGQYYEQYF. CDR3 DNA sequence: TGTGCCAGTGGGCAGTACTACGAGCAGTACTTC. Complete variable domain (other parts from reference TRBV19 and TRBJ2-7): DGGITQSPKYLFRKEGQNVTLSCEQNLNHDAMYWYRQDPGQGLRLIYYSQIVNDFQKGDIAEGYSVSREKKESFPLTVTSAQKNPTAFYLCASGQYYEQYFGPGTRLTVT.

Comments on this clone: One end of the junction varies from germline; a read error may be responsible. The rearrangement joins TRBV6-1 to TRBJ1-2, with a tentative D call TRBD1 (5 bases). This CDR3 spans 15 amino acids. CDR1 is MNHNS and CDR2 is SASEGT in the germline V gene. As DNA, the CDR3 is TGTGCCAGCAGAGAAGGGGCAGGGAATAACTATGGCTACACCTTC. It is translated as CASREGAGNNYGYTF.

V usage is TRBV5-1 and J usage is TRBJ2-2; 10 positions match TRBD2. V dropped 2 bases and J dropped 7; count of bases not matched to a gene: 8. CDR1 SGHRS and CDR2 YFSETQ come from the germline V gene. The CDR3 contains 16 residues. The CDR3 nucleotides read TGCGCCAGCAGCTTTATAGCGGGAGGCCGTAGCGGGGAGCTGTTTTTT. Protein: CASSFIAGGRSGELFF.